The 9 T cell receptor beta chains given below trace back to one sample, sequenced in a study of T cell changes during pregnancy in multiple sclerosis. Clones were sequenced by immunoSEQ multiplex PCR, and TCRdb holds only the in-frame ones, with some missing. The sample lists about 120,000 clones, roughly 92% occurring once. Source: peripheral blood, taken in the third trimester of pregnancy. The receptors were gathered from a female donor with multiple sclerosis, enrolled in a pregnancy study.

The V call is TRBV11-1, the J call TRBJ2-5; TRBD1 matches 7 bases. With V trimmed by 3 bases and J by 5 bases, 6 bases remained unmatched. The length of the CDR3 is 14 residues. Germline values: CDR1 SGHAT, CDR2 FQDESV (reference sequence). CDR3 sequence reads: CASSFVDRVETQYF. CDR3 coding DNA: TGTGCCAGCAGCTTTGTTGACAGGGTGGAGACCCAGTACTTC.

This chain uses TRBV9 with TRBJ2-7; 7 bases map to TRBD1. Trimming at V came to 0 bases and at J to 0 bases, leaving 3 bases not matched to a gene. The germline CDR1 and CDR2 sequences are SGDLS and YYNGEE. The CDR3 is 15 amino acids. CDR3: CASSVGGQASYEQYF. In DNA form, the CDR3 reads TGTGCCAGCAGCGTAGGAGGACAGGCCTCCTACGAGCAGTACTTC.

The rearrangement joins TRBV30 to TRBJ1-2, with D tentatively TRBD1 (5 bases). The germline V and J ends were trimmed by 5 bases and 7 bases, with 17 bases remaining between them. The CDR3 is 13 residues long. Germline V gene lookup returns CDR1 GTSNPN and CDR2 SVGIG (reference sequence). The CDR3 DNA follows: TGTGCCTGGTCCTTGACAGCCCGCCCTGGCTACACCTTC. This translates into CAWSLTARPGYTF.

This chain links TRBV7-9 with TRBJ2-1; the D is unclear. Trimming took 2 bases from V and 8 from J, leaving 10 bases between them. The CDR3 contains 13 residues. In germline, CDR1 is SEHNR, CDR2 FQNEAQ (reference sequence). This chain's CDR3 is CASSLSSLDEQFF. The CDR3 region has the DNA TGTGCCAGCAGCTTAAGCTCTCTCGATGAGCAGTTCTTC.

Points on this clone: Germline and junction disagree at one end, which may indicate a read error. The chain links TRBV11-2 to TRBJ2-5; 7 bases map to TRBD1. Germline CDR1 is SGHAT and CDR2 is FQNNGV. CDR3 length: 12 residues. CDR3: CASSIYRGAPDF. The CDR3 nucleotides are TGTGCCAGCAGCATATACAGGGGAGCTCCGGACTTC. The complete variable domain, with remaining parts taken from reference TRBV11-2 and TRBJ2-5, reads EAGVAQSPRYKIIEKRQSVAFWCNPISGHATLYWYQQILGQGPKLLIQFQNNGVVDDSQLPKDRFSAERLKGVDSTLKIQPAKLEDSAVYLCASSIYRGAPDFGPGTRLLVL.

CDR3 amino acids: CASSLGGLNEAFF. CDR3 DNA sequence: TGTGCCAGCAGTTTGGGAGGGTTGAATGAAGCTTTCTTT. The rearrangement joins TRBV27 to TRBJ1-1; D not resolved. This CDR3 spans 13 amino acids. With 3 bases removed from V and 7 bases from J, the gap between germline ends came to 12 bases. The germline V gene encodes CDR1 MNHEY and CDR2 SMNVEV (reference sequence).

The chain joins TRBV19 to TRBJ2-1; weak D call: TRBD2 (6 bases). CDR1 and CDR2 (germline): LNHDA, SQIVND (reference sequence). The ends were cut back, 10 bases at V and 1 base at J, with 17 bases in the middle. The CDR3 has 15 residues. The DNA of the CDR3 is TGTGCCACCGCCGGGACTCCCGGGTCCTACAATGAGCAGTTCTTC. Its translation is CATAGTPGSYNEQFF.

V is TRBV6-1 and J is TRBJ2-7; D may be TRBD2 (6 bases). CDR1 MNHNS and CDR2 SASEGT come from the germline V gene. This CDR3 is built from 13 residues. The germline V and J ends were trimmed by 10 bases and 3 bases, with 16 bases remaining between them. The chain's CDR3 is CATTGVPNYEQYF. DNA of the CDR3: TGTGCCACCACGGGGGTACCGAACTACGAGCAGTACTTC.

The chain carries TRBV19 and TRBJ1-3, with 7 nucleotides matching TRBD1. The V and J ends lost 6 bases and 4 bases, in that order; junction bases with no gene match: 6. This CDR3 has 14 amino acids. From germline, CDR1 is LNHDA and CDR2 SQIVND (reference sequence). The CDR3 reads CASRRGQVGNTIYF. The CDR3 region has the DNA TGTGCCAGTAGAAGAGGACAGGTCGGAAACACCATATATTTT.